This passage covers 12 T cell receptor beta chains from one sample sequenced in a study of CD8+ T cells in alopecia areata. RNA was isolated and reverse transcribed to cDNA, the sequencing template. TCRdb's table, derived via immunoSEQ multiplex PCR, lists solely in-frame clones and lacks some. The sample holds roughly 110,000 clones, and no clone turns up only once. Sequenced sample: lesional skin. These receptors were collected from a C3H/HeJ mouse with alopecia areata. MHC haplotype here: H2-k.

At least ten counts were recorded for this clone. The genes and germline here are from mouse. The read falls 4 residues short of the CDR3 end, and the missing part is taken from the germline J gene. The rearrangement joins TRBV13-3 to TRBJ1-2; D is possibly TRBD1 (5 bases). Germline V gene sequence: CDR1 NNHDY, CDR2 SYVADS. Trimming removed 6 bases at V and 0 bases at J, with 9 bases between. The CDR3 extends over 13 amino acids. The CDR3 reads CASTQGPNSDYTF. CDR3 DNA, as far as it was read: TGTGCCAGCACGCAGGGTCCAAACTCC.

This clone was seen a few times. Gene names follow the mouse nomenclature. The read falls 4 residues short of the CDR3 end, and the missing part is taken from the germline J gene. This sequence joins TRBV16 and TRBJ1-1; 10 bases align to TRBD1. Germline CDR1 reads SGHSA; CDR2 reads FRNQAP. Trimming took 2 bases from V and 4 from J; bases not matched to a gene: 4. The CDR3 consists of 15 residues. The CDR3 bases that were read are TGTGCAAGCAGCTTATCGGGACAGGGGATCACA. Translating gives CASSLSGQGIT. The full CDR3 protein reads CASSLSGQGITEVFF.

This clone was picked up a small number of times. Gene names denote mouse genes. With the read ending 4 residues before the CDR3 end, the germline J gene is used to fill in that end. The chain carries TRBV19 and TRBJ2-7, with TRBD2 matching 8 bases. Germline V gene lookup returns CDR1 FNHDT and CDR2 SITEND (reference sequence). This CDR3 is 14 amino acids long. CDR3 sequence reads: CASSISGLVYEQYF. CDR3 DNA (partial): TGTGCCAGCAGTATATCGGGACTGGTGTAT. Complete variable domain (other parts from reference TRBV19 and TRBJ2-7): GGIITQTPKFLIGQEGQKLTLKCQQNFNHDTMYWYRQDSGKGLRLIYYSITENDLQKGDLSEGYDASREKKSSFSLTVTSAQKNEMAVFLCASSISGLVYEQYFGPGTRLTVL.

A few counts support this clone. TCRdb's protein and the translated DNA diverge at residue 13; the protein reported here is the translation of the DNA. The genes and germline here are from mouse. The CDR3 extends 3 residues past the end of the read, so its final part is completed from the germline J gene. This chain uses TRBV13-1 with TRBJ1-6; D possibly corresponds to TRBD1 (6 bases). TRBJ1-6 qualifies as an ORF whose function is uncertain. CDR1 NSHNY and CDR2 SYGAGN come from the germline V gene. This CDR3 is 16 amino acids long. Trimming cost V 0 bases and J 0 bases, with 7 bases left between them. The DNA read from the CDR3 is TGTGCCAGCAGTGATGAGGACAGTTCCTATAATTCGCCC. This translates into CASSDEDSSYNSP. The CDR3, in full, reads CASSDEDSSYNSPLYF.

With respect to this clone: Mouse germline and gene names are used. The read is 4 residues too short to cover the CDR3 end, so that end is filled in from the germline J gene. The genes are TRBV1 and TRBJ1-4, with D possibly matching TRBD1 (6 bases). Per germline, CDR1 NSQYPW and CDR2 LRSPGD (reference sequence). V shed 0 bases and J shed 6 bases, with 11 bases lying between them. CDR3 size: 15 residues. The covered CDR3 bases are TGCACCTGCAGTGCAGAACGGGGGGGCGACGAA. Its protein product is CTCSAERGGDE. The whole CDR3 protein is CTCSAERGGDERLFF.

This clone was picked up a small number of times. Germline and genes: mouse. Sequencing ends 4 residues short of the CDR3 end; the germline J gene provides the rest. Additional DNA sequences in this sample encode the identical CDR3. The chain combines TRBV1 with TRBJ2-4; D is possibly TRBD2 (6 bases). The CDR3 has 14 amino acids. CDR1 and CDR2 from the germline V gene are NSQYPW and LRSPGD (reference sequence). Trimming pared 3 bases from V and 1 base from J, leaving 8 bases between. The chain's CDR3 is CTCSAWGGQNTLYF. The sequenced CDR3 bases are TGCACCTGCAGTGCCTGGGGCGGTCAAAAC.

This clone showed up many times. These gene names are mouse names. The read gets to within 4 residues of the CDR3 end, and the germline J gene fills in the rest. J is TRBJ2-3 and V is TRBV13-3; 11 bases fit TRBD2. Germline trimming cut 3 bases from V and 0 bases from J; bases unmatched to any gene: 9. Germline V gives CDR1 NNHDY, CDR2 SYVADS. CDR3 size: 18 residues. The CDR3 bases that were read are TGTGCCAGCAGTGTGGACTGGGGGGCCAGCCCCAGTGCAGAA. Amino acid sequence: CASSVDWGASPSAE. The full CDR3 protein reads CASSVDWGASPSAETLYF.

As regards this clone: Gene names denote mouse genes. The DNA ends 4 residues before the CDR3 does, and the rest of the CDR3 is filled in from the germline J gene. Other DNA variants within this sample encode the same CDR3. V usage is TRBV13-3 and J usage is TRBJ1-2; 11 nucleotides agree with TRBD1. Germline values: CDR1 NNHDY, CDR2 SYVADS. CDR3 length: 16 amino acids. J was trimmed by 0 bases and V by 5 bases; bases with no gene match: 6. Partial CDR3 DNA: TGTGCCAGCAGCGACGGGACAGGGGGTGCAAACTCC. It yields the protein CASSDGTGGANS. The full CDR3 protein reads CASSDGTGGANSDYTF.

This clone has more than one count but fewer than ten. The genes and germline here are from mouse. The CDR3 end falls 4 residues outside the read, so it is completed with the germline J gene. J is TRBJ1-4 and V is TRBV1; 7 nucleotides agree with TRBD1. Per the germline V gene, CDR1 is NSQYPW and CDR2 is LRSPGD (reference sequence). This CDR3 has 15 residues. J lost 6 bases, V lost 1 base, and 5 bases had no gene match. This CDR3 is CTCSAGTGPHERLFF. The sequenced CDR3 bases are TGCACCTGCAGTGCAGGGACAGGTCCGCACGAA.

This clone was seen ten or more times. The gene names given are mouse names. The read terminates 4 residues before the CDR3 end, so the remaining end is supplied by the germline J gene. The V gene is TRBV19, the J gene TRBJ2-1; TRBD2 matches 9 bases. The V gene's germline CDR1 is FNHDT and CDR2 SITEND (reference sequence). This CDR3 is built from 15 residues. The ends lost 2 bases at V and 3 bases at J; junction bases unmatched: 3. Incomplete CDR3 DNA: TGTGCCAGCAGTATTGGGGGGGCTGGCTATGCT. Translation: CASSIGGAGYA. The CDR3 as a whole reads CASSIGGAGYAEQFF.

This clone was seen more than once but under ten times. Gene labels here are mouse ones. The read ends 4 residues before the CDR3 terminus; that terminus is restored from the germline J gene. The V and J genes are TRBV13-3 and TRBJ1-1; D might be TRBD1 (5 bases). The CDR3 has 17 amino acids. V shed 0 bases and J shed 0 bases, with 15 bases lying between them. Germline values: CDR1 NNHDY, CDR2 SYVADS. The CDR3 sequence: CASSDARPGRPNTEVFF. The DNA read from the CDR3 is TGTGCCAGCAGTGATGCAAGGCCAGGGAGGCCAAACACA.

On this clone itself: TCRdb's protein does not match the DNA translation at residue 12; the protein provided is translated from the DNA. The gene symbols are mouse symbols. The read ends 3 residues early relative to the CDR3; the germline J gene fills the gap. This rearrangement joins TRBV1 to TRBJ1-6; 7 bases are shared with TRBD1. TRBJ1-6 is designated an ORF whose function remains uncertain. The CDR3 is 15 amino acids. Trimming removed 0 bases from V and 7 bases from J; junction bases left unmatched: 3. CDR1 is NSQYPW, CDR2 LRSPGD, per germline (reference sequence). The CDR3 bases that were read are TGCACCTGCAGTGCAGATGGGACAGCCAATTCGCCC. Translated: CTCSADGTANSP. The complete CDR3 reads CTCSADGTANSPLYF.